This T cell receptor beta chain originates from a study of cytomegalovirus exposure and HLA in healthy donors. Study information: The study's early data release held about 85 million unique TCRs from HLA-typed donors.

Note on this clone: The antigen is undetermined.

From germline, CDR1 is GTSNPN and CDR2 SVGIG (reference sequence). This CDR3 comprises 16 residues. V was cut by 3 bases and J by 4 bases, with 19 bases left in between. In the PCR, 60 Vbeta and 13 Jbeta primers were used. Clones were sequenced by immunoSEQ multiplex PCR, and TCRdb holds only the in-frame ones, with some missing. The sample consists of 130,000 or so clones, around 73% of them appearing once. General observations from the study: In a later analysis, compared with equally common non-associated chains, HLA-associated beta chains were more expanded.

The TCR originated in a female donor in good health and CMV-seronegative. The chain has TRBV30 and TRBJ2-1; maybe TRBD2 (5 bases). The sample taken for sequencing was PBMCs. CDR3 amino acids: CAWSEGGLARYNEQFF. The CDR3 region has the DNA TGTGCCTGGAGCGAGGGCGGGTTAGCGAGATACAATGAGCAGTTCTTC.